The clone carrying this T cell receptor (beta chain) was recorded at least ten times. Its antigen is still unknown. The V end lost 1 base, the J end lost 2 bases, and 12 bases lay between the germline ends. Germline lookup yields CDR1 LGHNA and CDR2 YNFKEQ. The CDR3 consists of 15 residues. Each cDNA molecule carried a unique molecular identifier. MiXCR, run by TCRdb on the 5' RACE reads, gives a single entry per CDR3 protein. The sample lists tens of thousands of distinct CDR3 sequences; roughly 5.6% were seen once. This record comes from a study of early T cells in non-severe SARS-CoV-2 infection. Study-wide background: Chains stayed unpaired after sequencing of bulk RNA from unsorted whole blood. Study results and caveats: Lookups in VDJdb leaned toward anti-spike CD8 responses and missed private and CD4 specificities.

The TCR originated in an adult who was a healthcare worker with PCR-confirmed SARS-CoV-2 infection or an uninfected control (not recorded which). Sequenced input: whole blood. The chain links TRBV4-2 to TRBJ2-7; D ambiguous. As DNA, the CDR3 is TGTGCCAGCAGCCAAGGAACGGGTAAAGCCTACGAGCAGTACTTC. Protein sequence: CASSQGTGKAYEQYF.